These 10 T cell receptor beta chains originate from one sample sequenced in a study of control samples from healthy donors and cancer patients. The data were produced by immunoSEQ multiplex PCR, yet TCRdb's version contains in-frame clones alone and is incomplete. The table shows 130,000 to 150,000 clones, with 75% to 90% occurring only once. Material for sequencing was blood. The receptors here all came from a man younger than 45 in good health.

V and J are TRBV9 and TRBJ1-3; TRBD1 matches 7 bases. Germline V gives CDR1 SGDLS, CDR2 YYNGEE. V lost 0 bases and J lost 2; bases outside the gene matches: 11. CDR3 length: 18 residues. CDR3 in DNA: TGTGCCAGCAGCGTAGACCCCCTCCGACAGGGAGCTGGAAACACCATATATTTT. Its translation: CASSVDPLRQGAGNTIYF.

This chain connects TRBV29-1 to TRBJ2-1, with D possibly matching TRBD2 (5 bases). The V and J ends lost 3 bases and 1 base respectively, with 16 bases between them. CDR1 and CDR2 (germline): SQVTM, ANQGSEA. The length of the CDR3 is 16 residues. The CDR3 region has the DNA TGCAGCGTTGACCCCATAGACGGGGTATCCTACAATGAGCAGTTCTTC. The encoded protein is CSVDPIDGVSYNEQFF.

This clone is a singleton in its sample. The V and J genes are TRBV9 and TRBJ2-3; perhaps TRBD2 as D (6 bases). Germline assignment: CDR1 SGDLS and CDR2 YYNGEE. The ends were cut back, 3 bases at V and 7 bases at J, with 9 bases in the middle. The CDR3 loop spans 12 amino acids. The DNA of the CDR3 is TGTGCCAGCAGCGCCGCGGGGTATACGCAGTATTTT. It specifies CASSAAGYTQYF.

For this clone: Other DNA sequences in this sample translate to the same CDR3. The V gene is TRBV9, the J gene TRBJ2-1, with 7 bases aligning to TRBD2. The germline V gene has CDR1 SGDLS and CDR2 YYNGEE. The CDR3 loop spans 15 amino acids. Unmatched junction bases numbered 2, after V lost 0 bases and J lost 2 bases. The CDR3 here is CASSVVGRAYNEQFF. The CDR3, as DNA: TGTGCCAGCAGCGTAGTAGGGAGGGCCTACAATGAGCAGTTCTTC.

The rearrangement uses TRBV29-1 and TRBJ1-1, with 8 positions matching TRBD1. CDR3 length: 13 residues. Germline V CDR1 and CDR2: SQVTM, ANQGSEA. Trimming took 6 bases from V and 4 from J; bases not matched to a gene: 7. CDR3 loop: CSVGQGASTEAFF. In DNA, the CDR3 is TGCAGCGTCGGACAGGGCGCGAGCACTGAAGCTTTCTTT. Complete variable domain (other parts from reference TRBV29-1 and TRBJ1-1): SAVISQKPSRDICQRGTSLTIQCQVDSQVTMMFWYRQQPGQSLTLIATANQGSEATYESGFVIDKFPISRPNLTFSTLTVSNMSPEDSSIYLCSVGQGASTEAFFGQGTRLTVV.

The chain couples TRBV18 to TRBJ2-2; D gene unclear. The CDR3 extends over 16 amino acids. The germline CDR1 and CDR2 sequences are KGHSH and LQKENI. The V end was cut by 2 bases, the J end by 3 bases, with 13 bases between. The CDR3 reads CASSPEHPRDTGELFF. CDR3 nucleotide sequence: TGTGCCAGCTCACCAGAACACCCAAGGGACACCGGGGAGCTGTTTTTT.

The CDR3 protein is CASSQFSSQPQHF. The DNA of the CDR3 is TGTGCCAGCAGCCAATTTTCTAGTCAGCCCCAGCATTTT. V is TRBV3-1 (or the pseudogene TRBV3-2) and J is TRBJ1-5; D unclear. The V and J ends lost 2 bases and 6 bases respectively, with 8 bases between them. CDR3 length: 13 amino acids. The germline V gene encodes CDR1 LGHDT and CDR2 YNNKEL (reference sequence).

CDR3 sequence reads: CASSTTSGSRYEQYF. The CDR3 coding sequence is TGTGCCAGCAGCACAACTAGCGGGAGCAGATACGAGCAGTACTTC. This chain links TRBV7-3 with TRBJ2-7, with 11 bases fitting TRBD2. Germline V lookup: CDR1 SGHTA, CDR2 FQGTGA. This CDR3 is 15 amino acids long. Unmatched junction bases numbered 7, after V lost 5 bases and J lost 4 bases.

The chain uses TRBV11-3 and TRBJ2-5, with D possibly matching TRBD2 (7 bases). Germline V gene sequence: CDR1 SGHNT, CDR2 YENEEA. Trimming stripped 2 bases from V and 4 bases from J, with 11 bases between. The CDR3 has 14 residues. CDR3 amino acids: CASSLRGGAETQYF. The CDR3 nucleotides are TGTGCCAGCAGCTTAAGGGGGGGGGCAGAGACCCAGTACTTC.

V is TRBV19 and J is TRBJ1-5; D is undetermined. CDR1 is LNHDA and CDR2 is SQIVND in the germline V gene (reference sequence). V was shortened by 0 bases and J by 1 base, with 19 bases between the two germline ends. CDR3 length equals 19 residues. The CDR3 loop is CASSIDWLSRLSSNQPQHF. The CDR3 DNA is TGTGCCAGTAGTATAGATTGGTTATCCAGATTAAGCAGCAATCAGCCCCAGCATTTT. The full variable domain, completed using reference TRBV19 and TRBJ1-5, is DGGITQSPKYLFRKEGQNVTLSCEQNLNHDAMYWYRQDPGQGLRLIYYSQIVNDFQKGDIAEGYSVSREKKESFPLTVTSAQKNPTAFYLCASSIDWLSRLSSNQPQHFGDGTRLSIL.